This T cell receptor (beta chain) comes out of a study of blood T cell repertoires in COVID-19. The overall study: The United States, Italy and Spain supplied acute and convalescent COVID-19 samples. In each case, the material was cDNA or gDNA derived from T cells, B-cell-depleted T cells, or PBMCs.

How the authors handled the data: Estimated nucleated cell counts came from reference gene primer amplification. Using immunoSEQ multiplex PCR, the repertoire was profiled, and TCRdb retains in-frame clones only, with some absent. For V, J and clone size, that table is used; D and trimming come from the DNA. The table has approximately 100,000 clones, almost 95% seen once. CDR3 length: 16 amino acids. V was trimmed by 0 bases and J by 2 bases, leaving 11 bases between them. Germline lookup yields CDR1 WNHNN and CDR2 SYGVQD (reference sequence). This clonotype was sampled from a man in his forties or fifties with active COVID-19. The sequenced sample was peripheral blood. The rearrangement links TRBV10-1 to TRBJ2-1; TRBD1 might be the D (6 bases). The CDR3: CASSESRGSTYNEQFF. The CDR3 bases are TGCGCCAGCAGTGAGTCTAGGGGGAGCACCTACAATGAGCAGTTCTTC.